Shown below are 29 T cell receptor beta chains from a single sample sequenced in a study of T cell responses to AZD1222 COVID-19 vaccine. Measured with immunoSEQ multiplex PCR; TCRdb has only the in-frame clones, and not every one. The repertoire includes some 120,000 clones, 92% of them detected once, and about 1.4% sits in the top ten. Specimen: peripheral blood, collected 28 days after the second AZD1222 dose. The receptors stem from an adult who received the AZD1222 COVID-19 vaccine.

The chain is built from TRBV30 and TRBJ1-1; D is possibly TRBD1 (5 bases). This CDR3 contains 13 residues. With 5 bases removed from V and 0 bases from J, the gap between germline ends came to 10 bases. The V gene's germline CDR1 is GTSNPN and CDR2 SVGIG (reference sequence). CDR3 amino acids: CAWGAQMNTEAFF. CDR3 nucleotide sequence: TGTGCCTGGGGGGCACAGATGAACACTGAAGCTTTCTTT.

This chain uses TRBV13 with TRBJ1-4; the D is unclear. Germline CDR1 and CDR2: PRHDT and FYEKMQ (reference sequence). The ends were cut back, 5 bases at V and 1 base at J, with 8 bases in the middle. This CDR3 is built from 14 residues. CDR3 DNA sequence: TGTGCCAGCAGCAATACCGGAACTAATGAAAAACTGTTTTTT. This sequence encodes CASSNTGTNEKLFF.

CDR3 in amino acids: CASSLTRQETQYF. DNA of the CDR3: TGTGCCAGCAGCTTAACGCGGCAAGAGACCCAGTACTTC. The rearrangement uses TRBV7-6 and TRBJ2-5; D unresolved. The CDR3 consists of 13 residues. The V gene lost 2 bases and the J gene lost 2 bases, with 6 bases spanning the gap. CDR1 and CDR2 (germline): SGHVS, FNYEAQ.

The CDR3 reads CASSQESDRNNQPQHF. Written as DNA, the CDR3 is TGTGCCAGCAGCCAAGAATCAGACAGAAACAATCAGCCCCAGCATTTT. The chain is built from TRBV4-2 and TRBJ1-5; the D gene is possibly TRBD1 (5 bases). This CDR3 comprises 16 residues. The germline V gene encodes CDR1 LGHNA and CDR2 YNFKEQ. V gave up 0 bases and J gave up 3 bases, with 12 bases separating them.

In DNA, the CDR3 is TGTGCCAGCAGCTTAGAAAGGGTCCCCAGCATTCAGTACTTC. As protein: CASSLERVPSIQYF. The chain links TRBV11-2 to TRBJ2-4; D unclear. Trimming removed 0 bases from V and 9 bases from J, with 12 bases in between. Germline V lookup: CDR1 SGHAT, CDR2 FQNNGV. The CDR3 is 14 amino acids.

The gene calls are TRBV7-6 and TRBJ1-2, with 7 bases identical to TRBD1. The CDR3 runs 14 residues. V gave up 5 bases and J gave up 6 bases; unmatched junction bases: 9. Per germline, CDR1 SGHVS and CDR2 FNYEAQ. The CDR3 here is CASSPLTGKDGYTF. CDR3 bases: TGTGCCAGCAGCCCCCTGACAGGGAAGGATGGCTACACCTTC.

This chain uses TRBV5-5 with TRBJ2-7; no firm D call. The CDR3 sequence is 11 residues long. Germline loops: CDR1 SGHKS, CDR2 YYEKEE (reference sequence). V gave up 3 bases and J gave up 2 bases, with 3 bases separating them. The CDR3 DNA follows: TGTGCCAGCAGCTCTACCTACGAGCAGTACTTC. It codes for CASSSTYEQYF.

V is TRBV10-1 and J is TRBJ2-3, with 9 bases matching TRBD2. The germline CDR1 and CDR2 sequences are WNHNN and SYGVQD (reference sequence). The trim removed 6 bases at V and 4 bases at J, leaving 11 bases unmatched. This CDR3 has 16 residues. The CDR3 DNA reads as TGCGCCAGCAGCGCCCTTAGCGGGAGTGGTGCAGATACGCAGTATTTT. It encodes CASSALSGSGADTQYF.

The V gene is TRBV12-3 or TRBV12-4, the J gene TRBJ1-1; D might be TRBD1 (6 bases). V dropped 5 bases and J dropped 5 bases, with 9 bases sitting between them. The CDR3 runs 12 residues. The CDR3 reads CASSPRGTEAFF. DNA of the CDR3: TGTGCCAGCAGTCCAAGGGGGACTGAAGCTTTCTTT.

The chain joins TRBV18 to TRBJ1-1, with D unresolved. The V end lost 0 bases, the J end lost 5 bases, and 4 bases lay between the germline ends. Germline V gene data show CDR1 as KGHSH and CDR2 as LQKENI. This CDR3 is built from 12 residues. The CDR3 DNA follows: TGTGCCAGCTCACCACCTGTTACTGAAGCTTTCTTT. The encoded protein is CASSPPVTEAFF.

This clone has a single count. The V and J genes are TRBV7-8 and TRBJ2-7, with D possibly matching TRBD1 (6 bases). CDR1 and CDR2 from the germline V gene are SGHVS and FQNEAQ. Trimming pared 0 bases from V and 2 bases from J, leaving 14 bases between. CDR3 length: 16 residues. The CDR3 DNA reads TGTGCCAGCAGCTTAGCCCCCGGGACAAGTACCTACGAGCAGTACTTC. Translation: CASSLAPGTSTYEQYF.

The chain uses TRBV18 and TRBJ1-1; no definite D call. Trimming took off 2 bases at V and 5 bases at J, with 6 bases between the two ends. The V gene's germline CDR1 is KGHSH and CDR2 LQKENI. There are 12 residues in the CDR3. CDR3 DNA sequence: TGTGCCAGCTCACCAGGGGAGACTGAAGCTTTCTTT. It codes for CASSPGETEAFF.

The chain employs TRBV15 and TRBJ1-1, with D perhaps matching TRBD1 (5 bases). Trimming removed 5 bases from V and 5 bases from J, with 15 bases in between. The CDR3 has 14 amino acids. Per the germline V gene, CDR1 is LNHNV and CDR2 is YYDKDF (reference sequence). In DNA form, the CDR3 reads TGTGCCACCAGCGGGCGCCTGGGGGGAACTGAAGCTTTCTTT. Its translation: CATSGRLGGTEAFF.

This chain joins TRBV2 and TRBJ2-3, with 11 bases identical to TRBD2. The J segment lost 2 bases and the V segment lost 8 bases, leaving 6 bases of the junction unmatched. The CDR3 extends over 15 amino acids. CDR1 is SNHLY, CDR2 FYNNEI, per germline. The CDR3, as DNA: TGTGCCAGCGGGGGGACTAGCGGCGCCACAGATACGCAGTATTTT. This translates into CASGGTSGATDTQYF.

The chain is built from TRBV9 and TRBJ2-7; D remains unclear. CDR3 length: 14 amino acids. The V gene's germline CDR1 is SGDLS and CDR2 YYNGEE. Trimming cost V 1 base and J 2 bases, with 10 bases left between them. The CDR3 is CASSVLPDTYEQYF. DNA for the CDR3: TGTGCCAGCAGCGTACTTCCGGATACCTACGAGCAGTACTTC.

This sequence joins TRBV6-6 and TRBJ2-7, with 12 bases fitting TRBD2. V gave up 4 bases and J gave up 0 bases; unmatched junction bases: 4. Germline CDR1 is MNHNY and CDR2 is SVGAGI (reference sequence). The CDR3 extends over 16 amino acids. The CDR3 loop is CASSSTSGSYSYEQYF. The CDR3 DNA follows: TGTGCCAGCAGTTCGACTAGCGGGAGCTACTCCTACGAGCAGTACTTC.

This chain connects TRBV4-1 to TRBJ2-1; tentatively, D is TRBD1 (5 bases). Trimming removed 4 bases at V and 8 bases at J, with 12 bases between. CDR1 MGHRA and CDR2 YSYEKL come from the germline V gene. This CDR3 region has 13 residues. The DNA for the CDR3 is TGCGCCAGCAGCCCACAGGCCATCGATGAGCAGTTCTTC. Translated: CASSPQAIDEQFF.

This clone turned up a few times. CDR3 in amino acids: CASSQDNGPGWNYGYTF. The CDR3 coding sequence is TGCGCCAGCAGCCAAGATAATGGTCCCGGTTGGAACTATGGCTACACCTTC. This rearrangement joins TRBV4-1 to TRBJ1-2; D not resolved. Deletions cut 0 bases from V and 2 bases from J, with 16 bases between. Germline V lookup: CDR1 MGHRA, CDR2 YSYEKL. This CDR3 is 17 amino acids long.

The chain is built from TRBV7-3 and TRBJ1-1; 10 bases align to TRBD1. The CDR3 contains 15 residues. V lost 6 bases, J lost 4 bases, and 8 bases stayed unmatched. Germline CDR1 and CDR2: SGHTA and FQGTGA. CDR3 amino acids: CASRETGGFGTEAFF. DNA of the CDR3: TGTGCCAGCAGGGAGACAGGGGGCTTCGGCACTGAAGCTTTCTTT. Filled out from reference TRBV7-3 and TRBJ1-1, the complete variable domain reads GAGVSQTPSNKVTEKGKYVELRCDPISGHTALYWYRQSLGQGPEFLIYFQGTGAADDSGLPNDRFFAVRPEGSVSTLKIQRTERGDSAVYLCASRETGGFGTEAFFGQGTRLTVV.

J is TRBJ2-2 and V is TRBV2, with no clear D. Trimming removed 2 bases from V and 4 bases from J, with 20 bases in between. Germline loops: CDR1 SNHLY, CDR2 FYNNEI. This CDR3 has 18 amino acids. CDR3: CASSETVVGKTSTGELFF. For the CDR3, the DNA is TGTGCCAGCAGTGAAACAGTGGTGGGCAAGACGAGCACCGGGGAGCTGTTTTTT.

The genes are TRBV6-5 and TRBJ1-2; 8 bases map to TRBD1. The J segment lost 4 bases and the V segment lost 6 bases, leaving 4 bases of the junction unmatched. This CDR3 region has 13 residues. The germline V gene has CDR1 MNHEY and CDR2 SVGAGI. As DNA, the CDR3 is TGTGCCAGCAGACAGGACAGGGTCTATGGCTACACCTTC. Translation gives CASRQDRVYGYTF.

J is TRBJ2-2 and V is TRBV5-1, with D perhaps matching TRBD2 (5 bases). Trimming shortened V by 0 bases and J by 5 bases, and 14 bases separated the two germline ends. This CDR3 spans 16 amino acids. Germline V gene data show CDR1 as SGHRS and CDR2 as YFSETQ. The CDR3 bases are TGCGCCAGCAGCTTGGTAGGACTCTCATCAACCGGGGAGCTGTTTTTT. The encoded protein is CASSLVGLSSTGELFF.

Remarks on this clone: One junction end disagrees with the germline gene, perhaps due to a read error. V is TRBV7-7 and J is TRBJ2-1, with 10 bases lining up with TRBD2. The CDR3 is made up of 16 amino acids. Germline V CDR1 and CDR2: SSHAT, FNYEAQ (reference sequence). The CDR3 nucleotides read TGTGCTAGCAGCTATCTAGCGGGAGCGGGGTACAATGAGCAGTTCTTC. Translating it yields CASSYLAGAGYNEQFF.

This rearrangement joins TRBV30 to TRBJ1-3, with 7 bases identical to TRBD1. CDR1 and CDR2 from the germline V gene are GTSNPN and SVGIG (reference sequence). The CDR3 is 15 residues long. V shed 0 bases and J 9 bases; nucleotides not matched to a gene: 11. The CDR3 nucleotides are TGTGCCTGGAGTGTTGGGCAGGGGGAGTGGTTCACCATATATTTT. Its translation: CAWSVGQGEWFTIYF.

This clone was seen just once. The chain links TRBV9 to TRBJ2-1; 10 bases fit TRBD2. Germline-derived CDR1 and CDR2 are SGDLS and YYNGEE. The length of the CDR3 is 16 residues. The junction had 8 bases not matched to a gene; V was cut back by 3 bases and J by 5 bases. The CDR3 DNA sequence: TGTGCCAGCAGCGGGGACATAGCGGGAGGCCACAATGAGCAGTTCTTC. It yields the protein CASSGDIAGGHNEQFF.

This sequence joins TRBV2 and TRBJ2-7; D might be TRBD2 (6 bases). The V gene lost 4 bases and the J gene lost 3 bases, with 16 bases spanning the gap. This CDR3 is built from 15 residues. Germline-derived CDR1 and CDR2 are SNHLY and FYNNEI. DNA of the CDR3: TGTGCCAGCAGTGGAGGAGGCGGGGCCGTCTACGAGCAGTACTTC. Translation: CASSGGGGAVYEQYF.

The rearrangement links TRBV9 to TRBJ2-2; D call uncertain. Trimming cost V 6 bases and J 2 bases, with 11 bases left between them. Germline V lookup: CDR1 SGDLS, CDR2 YYNGEE. The CDR3 length is 14 residues. DNA of the CDR3: TGTGCCAGCACCGCAGCTCAAAACACCGGGGAGCTGTTTTTT. Translation gives CASTAAQNTGELFF.

The chain uses TRBV14 and TRBJ1-4, with 7 bases identical to TRBD1. Germline values: CDR1 SGHDN, CDR2 FVKESK. The CDR3 has 13 residues. V gave up 4 bases and J gave up 7 bases; unmatched junction bases: 3. CDR3 nucleotide sequence: TGTGCCAGCAGCCGTGGGACAGTTGAAAAACTGTTTTTT. It codes for CASSRGTVEKLFF.

V gene TRBV27 combines with J gene TRBJ1-5; D possibly corresponds to TRBD1 (5 bases). Germline V gene sequence: CDR1 MNHEY, CDR2 SMNVEV (reference sequence). There are 16 residues in the CDR3. V lost 6 bases to trimming and J lost 2 bases, with 17 bases between them. In nucleotides, the CDR3 is TGTGCCAGCAGCCCTTTTCGGGGCGCCCGCAATCAGCCCCAGCATTTT. It is translated as CASSPFRGARNQPQHF.